This entry concerns a single TCR beta chain. The antigen is not known. V lost 5 bases, J lost 1 base, and 15 bases lay in between. The CDR3 runs to 15 residues. Germline CDR1 reads MNHNY; CDR2 reads SVGAGI (reference sequence). Each PCR replicate from the sorted subsets contained 150 to 250 ng DNA, which is tens of thousands of T cell genomes. Measured with immunoSEQ multiplex PCR; TCRdb has only the in-frame clones, and not every one. Altogether about 320,000 clones are present, roughly 84% being singletons, with the ten largest covering about 17%. The sample belongs to a study of shared clonotypes between healthy human individuals. Turning to the study itself: The study used three CD4 naive, three CD4 memory, two CD8 naive and one CD8 memory plate per donor. Findings and caveats of the study: Estimated clonotype richness was generally higher in naive than memory subsets.

The sequence derives from a man younger than 30 in good health. Sequenced: memory CD8+ T cells sorted from blood. Subset specified: CD45RO+ cells pooled with CCR7-negative TemRA cells. The chain recombines TRBV6-6 with TRBJ2-7; tentatively, D is TRBD1 or TRBD2 (5 bases each). The CDR3 reads CASSPPGDGSYEQYF. CDR3 nucleotides: TGTGCCAGCAGTCCCCCTGGGGACGGATCCTACGAGCAGTACTTC.